These 2 T cell receptor beta chains were sequenced from one sample in a study of cytomegalovirus exposure and HLA in healthy donors. The PCR had 60 Vbeta and 13 Jbeta primers. Assay: immunoSEQ multiplex PCR; the TCRdb copy retains only in-frame clones and omits some. Its clone listing holds 200,000 to 250,000 clones. The sequenced sample consisted of PBMCs. These receptors originate from a woman aged 25 to 39 in good health and CMV-seropositive.

The rearrangement joins TRBV7-2 to TRBJ2-3, with 11 bases that match TRBD2. This CDR3 region has 18 residues. V gave up 1 base and J gave up 5 bases; unmatched junction bases: 11. Germline values: CDR1 SGHTA, CDR2 FQGNSA. The CDR3: CASSLDPVAGGYRDTQYF. CDR3 sequence (DNA): TGTGCCAGCAGCTTAGACCCGGTAGCGGGAGGGTATAGAGATACGCAGTATTTT. The full variable domain, completed using reference TRBV7-2 and TRBJ2-3, is GAGVSQSPSNKVTEKGKDVELRCDPISGHTALYWYRQSLGQGLEFLIYFQGNSAPDKSGLPSDRFSAERTGGSVSTLTIQRTQQEDSAVYLCASSLDPVAGGYRDTQYFGPGTRLTVL.

J is TRBJ2-5 and V is TRBV28; 9 nucleotides line up with TRBD2. Losses at the gene ends were 1 base for V and 4 bases for J; bases not matched to a gene: 16. Per germline, CDR1 MDHEN and CDR2 SYDVKM. CDR3 length: 19 residues. The chain's CDR3 is CASSLSALAGTWVSETQYF. The CDR3 nucleotides are TGTGCCAGCAGTTTATCCGCCCTAGCGGGAACCTGGGTTTCAGAGACCCAGTACTTC.